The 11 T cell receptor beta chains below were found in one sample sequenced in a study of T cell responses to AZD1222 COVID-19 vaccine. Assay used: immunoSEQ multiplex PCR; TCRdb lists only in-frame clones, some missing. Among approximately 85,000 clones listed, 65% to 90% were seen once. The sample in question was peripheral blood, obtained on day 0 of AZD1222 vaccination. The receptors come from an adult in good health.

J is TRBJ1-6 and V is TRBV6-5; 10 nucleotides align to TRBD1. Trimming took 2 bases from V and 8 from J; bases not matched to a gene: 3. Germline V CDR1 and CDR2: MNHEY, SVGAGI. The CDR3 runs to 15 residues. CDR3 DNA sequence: TGTGCCAGCAGTTACGAGGACAGGGGGGATTCACCCCTCCACTTT. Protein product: CASSYEDRGDSPLHF.

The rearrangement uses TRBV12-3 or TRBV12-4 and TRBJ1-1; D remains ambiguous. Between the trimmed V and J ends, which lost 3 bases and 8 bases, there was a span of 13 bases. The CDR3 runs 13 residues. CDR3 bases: TGTGCCAGCAGTTTCGGGCCCGCCAGGGAAGCTTTCTTT. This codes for CASSFGPAREAFF.

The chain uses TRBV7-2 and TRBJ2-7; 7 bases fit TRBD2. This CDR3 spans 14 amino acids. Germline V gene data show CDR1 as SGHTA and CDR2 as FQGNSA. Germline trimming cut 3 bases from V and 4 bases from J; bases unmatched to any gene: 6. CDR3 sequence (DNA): TGTGCCAGCAGCTTGGGAGGGACTCAATACGAGCAGTACTTC. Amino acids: CASSLGGTQYEQYF.

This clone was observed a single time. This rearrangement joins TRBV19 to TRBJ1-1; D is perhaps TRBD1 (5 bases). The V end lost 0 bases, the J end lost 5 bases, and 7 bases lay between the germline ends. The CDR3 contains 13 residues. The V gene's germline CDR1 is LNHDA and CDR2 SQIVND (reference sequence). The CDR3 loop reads CASSIDRGTEAFF. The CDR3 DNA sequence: TGTGCCAGTAGTATAGATAGGGGTACTGAAGCTTTCTTT.

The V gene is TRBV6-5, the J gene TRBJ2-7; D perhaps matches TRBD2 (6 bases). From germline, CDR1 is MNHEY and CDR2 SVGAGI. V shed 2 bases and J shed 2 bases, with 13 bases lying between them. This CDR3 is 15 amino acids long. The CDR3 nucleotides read TGTGCCAGCAGTTACGGGACTTCTCTCCCCTACGAGCAGTACTTC. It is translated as CASSYGTSLPYEQYF.

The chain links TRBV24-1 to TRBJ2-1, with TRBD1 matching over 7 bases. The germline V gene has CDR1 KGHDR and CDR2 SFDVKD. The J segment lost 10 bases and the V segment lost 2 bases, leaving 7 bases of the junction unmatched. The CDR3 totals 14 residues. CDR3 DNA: TGTGCCACCAGTGATTCCGGGACAGACAGCGAGCAGTTCTTC. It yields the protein CATSDSGTDSEQFF.

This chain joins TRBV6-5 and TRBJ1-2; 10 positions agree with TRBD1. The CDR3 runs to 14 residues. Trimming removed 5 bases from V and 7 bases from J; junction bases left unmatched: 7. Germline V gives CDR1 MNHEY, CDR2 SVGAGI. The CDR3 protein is CASSTGQGVGGYTF. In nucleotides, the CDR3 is TGTGCCAGCAGTACAGGACAGGGGGTCGGTGGCTACACCTTC.

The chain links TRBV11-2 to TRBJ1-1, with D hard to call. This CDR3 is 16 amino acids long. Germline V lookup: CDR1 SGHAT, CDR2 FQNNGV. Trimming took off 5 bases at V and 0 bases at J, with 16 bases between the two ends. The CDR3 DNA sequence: TGTGCCAGCAGCAGCTCAGTGTGGAGCATGAACACTGAAGCTTTCTTT. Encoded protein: CASSSSVWSMNTEAFF. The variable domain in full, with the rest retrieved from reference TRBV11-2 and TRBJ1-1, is EAGVAQSPRYKIIEKRQSVAFWCNPISGHATLYWYQQILGQGPKLLIQFQNNGVVDDSQLPKDRFSAERLKGVDSTLKIQPAKLEDSAVYLCASSSSVWSMNTEAFFGQGTRLTVV.

CDR3 residues: CASSPEMRTGQFF. In nucleotides, the CDR3 is TGTGCCAGCAGCCCAGAAATGAGGACTGGCCAGTTCTTC. The chain recombines TRBV27 with TRBJ2-1; D possibly corresponds to TRBD2 (5 bases). The V end was cut by 6 bases, the J end by 13 bases, with 19 bases between. The CDR3 has 13 residues. Germline V gene data show CDR1 as MNHEY and CDR2 as SMNVEV (reference sequence).

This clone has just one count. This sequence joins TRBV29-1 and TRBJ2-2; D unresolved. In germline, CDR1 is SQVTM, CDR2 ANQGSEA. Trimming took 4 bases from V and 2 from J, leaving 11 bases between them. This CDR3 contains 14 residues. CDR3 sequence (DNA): TGCAGCGTTGGATCGGCAGTTAACACCGGGGAGCTGTTTTTT. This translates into CSVGSAVNTGELFF.

CDR3 region: CASSAAPGGSYEQYF. DNA for the CDR3: TGTGCCAGCAGCGCAGCCCCCGGAGGCAGCTACGAGCAGTACTTC. The chain combines TRBV13 with TRBJ2-7; maybe TRBD2 (5 bases). The germline V gene has CDR1 PRHDT and CDR2 FYEKMQ (reference sequence). The CDR3 length is 15 residues. V was pared by 5 bases and J by 3 bases, with 17 bases between.